This T cell receptor (beta chain) was sequenced for a study of T-cell reconstitution after alpha-beta-depleted transplantation in children. Study-wide results and caveats: From newly produced T cells came most of the T-cell counts and diversity one year after transplant.

This CDR3 is 14 amino acids long. CDR1 is DFQATT and CDR2 is SNEGSKA in the germline V gene (reference sequence). Trimming pared 5 bases from V and 0 bases from J, leaving 13 bases between. Unique molecular identifiers were incorporated when the TCRbeta library was constructed. TCRdb processed the PCR reads anew with MiXCR; each CDR3 protein has one entry. The table has hundreds of thousands of distinct CDR3 sequences, around 13% seen once; the top ten hold around 0.76%. This clonotype was seen repeatedly, ten times or more. Its target is not known. The chain links TRBV20-1 to TRBJ1-1; tentatively, D is TRBD1 (5 bases). The sequencing here drew on PBMCs, taken before TCRalphabeta/CD19-depleted stem cell transplant. This receptor was identified in a girl aged 2 to 10 with congenital amegakaryocytic thrombocytopenia, due to receive a stem cell transplant. As DNA, the CDR3 is TGCAGTGCTGGGGCAGGGAGGATGAACACTGAAGCTTTCTTT. Translating gives CSAGAGRMNTEAFF.